This T cell receptor beta chain was observed in a study of shared clonotypes between healthy human individuals. Study details: The study used three CD4 naive, three CD4 memory, two CD8 naive and one CD8 memory plate per donor.

The deep-level immunoSEQ assay was used. The authors distributed each subset's genomic DNA evenly over several immunoSEQ plates. Produced via immunoSEQ multiplex PCR; TCRdb's table is partial and in-frame only. The sample yields about 960,000 clones, approximately 80% seen once. Germline V gene lookup returns CDR1 SGHTA and CDR2 FQGNSA. Trimming cost V 5 bases and J 0 bases, with 11 bases left between them. The CDR3 length is 14 residues. The investigators split CD4+ cells into a CD45RA+ naive subset and a CD45RA-negative memory subset. The sequence came from a man younger than 30 in good health. The chain is built from TRBV7-2 and TRBJ2-7; D remains ambiguous. The sequencing input was memory CD4+ T cells sorted from blood. Subset of the sample: CD45RA-negative fraction. The CDR3: CASSRDRASYEQYF. The CDR3 nucleotides read TGTGCCAGCAGCCGTGACCGGGCCTCCTACGAGCAGTACTTC.